These T cell receptor beta chains were read from a single sample in a study of regulatory T cells in long-lasting Graves disease. Using its own MiXCR run on the multiplex PCR reads, TCRdb lists one record per CDR3 protein. The sample has some 450,000 distinct CDR3 sequences; 23% are singletons. Sequencing used peripheral blood mononuclear cells (PBMCs), obtained when the disease was refractory, from a patient treated with antithyroid drugs. The receptor source for this set is a female donor with Graves disease. The CDR3 runs from the conserved cysteine through the conserved F or W. A D gene is named only where the DNA matches it firmly. Rows may omit the clone size; those that give it use once, few, many or a size class.

J gene: TRBJ2-7
CDR3 length: 15
clone size: .
D gene: .
V gene: TRBV7-9
CDR3 DNA: TGTGCCAGCAGCTTAATGGGTACAGGGTCGGGGGAGCAGTACTTC
CDR3 protein: CASSLMGTGSGEQYF

J gene: TRBJ2-2
CDR3 length: 13
clone size: .
D gene: .
V gene: TRBV29-1
CDR3 DNA: TGCAGCGTTAAAACAGGGAACACCGGGGAGCTGTTTTTT
CDR3 protein: CSVKTGNTGELFF

J gene: TRBJ2-2
CDR3 length: 15
clone size: .
D gene: .
V gene: TRBV6-1
CDR3 DNA: TGTGCCAGCACTCAGATAGGGAAGAACACCGGGGAGCTGTTTTTT
CDR3 protein: CASTQIGKNTGELFF

J gene: TRBJ2-1
CDR3 length: 17
clone size: .
D gene: .
V gene: TRBV28
CDR3 DNA: TGTGCCAGCACCCTCCATGAAGTGGGCAGGGCCTACAATGAGCAGTTCTTC
CDR3 protein: CASTLHEVGRAYNEQFF

J gene: TRBJ2-5
CDR3 length: 15
clone size: .
D gene: .
V gene: TRBV9
CDR3 DNA: TGTGCCAGCAGCGTAGGACGGACAGTACAAGAGACCCAGTACTTC
CDR3 protein: CASSVGRTVQETQYF

J gene: TRBJ2-3
CDR3 length: 13
clone size: .
D gene: .
V gene: TRBV30
CDR3 DNA: TGTGCCTTGGTGGGGGTCCGGGTGAATACGCAGTATTTT
CDR3 protein: CALVGVRVNTQYF

J gene: TRBJ2-7
CDR3 length: 14
clone size: .
D gene: TRBD2
V gene: TRBV11-2
CDR3 DNA: TGTGCCAGCAGCCCCGGGACTAGCGGGACTAGGCTGTACTTC
CDR3 protein: CASSPGTSGTRLYF

J gene: TRBJ1-2
CDR3 length: 12
clone size: few
D gene: .
V gene: TRBV9
CDR3 DNA: TGTGCCAGCAGCCGAGACGGACCCGGCTACACCTTC
CDR3 protein: CASSRDGPGYTF

J gene: TRBJ2-3
CDR3 length: 12
clone size: many
D gene: TRBD2
V gene: TRBV20-1
CDR3 DNA: TGCAGTGCTAGACCCGGGGGGGATACGCAGTATTTT
CDR3 protein: CSARPGGDTQYF

J gene: TRBJ2-5
CDR3 length: 16
clone size: .
D gene: TRBD2
V gene: TRBV5-5
CDR3 DNA: TGTGCCAGCAGCTTGATTCCGGGAGGGCTTGGGGAGACCCAGTACTTC
CDR3 protein: CASSLIPGGLGETQYF

J gene: TRBJ2-7
CDR3 length: 15
clone size: few
D gene: .
V gene: TRBV20-1
CDR3 DNA: TGCAGTGCTAGAGAACTTAGCGGAGGGGGCTACGAGCAGTACTTC
CDR3 protein: CSARELSGGGYEQYF